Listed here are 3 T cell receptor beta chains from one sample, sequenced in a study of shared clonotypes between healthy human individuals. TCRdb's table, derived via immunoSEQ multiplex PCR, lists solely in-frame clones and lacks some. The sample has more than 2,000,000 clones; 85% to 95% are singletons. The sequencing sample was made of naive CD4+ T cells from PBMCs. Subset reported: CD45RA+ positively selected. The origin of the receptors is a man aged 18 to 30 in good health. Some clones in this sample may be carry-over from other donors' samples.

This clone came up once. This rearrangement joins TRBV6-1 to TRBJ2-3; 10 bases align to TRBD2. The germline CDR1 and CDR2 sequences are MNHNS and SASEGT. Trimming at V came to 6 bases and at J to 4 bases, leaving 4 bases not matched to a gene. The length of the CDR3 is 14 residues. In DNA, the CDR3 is TGTGCCAGCAGCCTAGCGGGAGTAGCAGATACGCAGTATTTT. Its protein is CASSLAGVADTQYF.

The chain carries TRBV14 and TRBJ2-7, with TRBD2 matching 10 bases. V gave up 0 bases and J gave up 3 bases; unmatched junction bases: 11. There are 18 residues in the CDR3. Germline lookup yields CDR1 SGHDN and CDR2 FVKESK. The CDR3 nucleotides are TGTGCCAGCAGCCAAGAAAGTCCGCTAGCGGGAGCTCTCTACGAGCAGTACTTC. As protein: CASSQESPLAGALYEQYF.

For the CDR3, the DNA is TGTGCCAGCAGTGAAGCGTTGGGCTATAATTCACCCCTCCACTTT. Translation: CASSEALGYNSPLHF. The V call is TRBV2, the J call TRBJ1-6; D not resolved. V shed 0 bases and J shed 3 bases, with 6 bases lying between them. Germline V gene data show CDR1 as SNHLY and CDR2 as FYNNEI. This CDR3 is built from 15 residues.